These 17 T cell receptor beta chains were sequenced from one sample in a study of cytomegalovirus exposure and HLA in healthy donors. Data came from immunoSEQ multiplex PCR; TCRdb stores just in-frame clones and leaves some out. The sample lists 90,000 to 130,000 clones; approximately 85% were seen once. Sequenced: PBMCs. The receptors here all came from a woman under 30 in good health and CMV-seronegative.

This sequence joins TRBV6-4 and TRBJ2-6, with a tentative D call TRBD1 (5 bases). The V end was cut by 3 bases, the J end by 0 bases, with 6 bases between. Germline V gene sequence: CDR1 MRHNA, CDR2 SNTAGT. CDR3 length equals 15 residues. The CDR3 nucleotides read TGTGCCAGCAGTGAAGACAGCTCTGGGGCCAACGTCCTGACTTTC. Its protein is CASSEDSSGANVLTF.

The rearrangement joins TRBV4-1 to TRBJ1-2, with TRBD1 matching over 8 bases. This CDR3 has 14 amino acids. The ends lost 0 bases at V and 5 bases at J; junction bases unmatched: 2. The germline V gene encodes CDR1 MGHRA and CDR2 YSYEKL. This chain's CDR3 is CASSQEWTGYGYTF. DNA of the CDR3: TGCGCCAGCAGCCAAGAATGGACAGGGTATGGCTACACCTTC.

The CDR3 loop is CASSRGTGEVDTQYF. CDR3 nucleotides: TGCGCCAGCAGCCGAGGGACAGGGGAGGTAGATACGCAGTATTTT. The rearrangement joins TRBV5-1 to TRBJ2-3; 10 nucleotides match TRBD1. The CDR3 extends over 15 amino acids. The germline CDR1 and CDR2 sequences are SGHRS and YFSETQ. V was clipped by 4 bases and J by 5 bases; unmatched bases: 7.

This clone was detected only once. The CDR3 region has the DNA TGTGCCAGCAGTTCGACAAATGAGCAGTTCTTC. Its protein is CASSSTNEQFF. V usage is TRBV27 and J usage is TRBJ2-1; D not resolved. Trimming took 4 bases from V and 7 from J, leaving 5 bases between them. The CDR3 is 11 residues long. The V gene's germline CDR1 is MNHEY and CDR2 SMNVEV (reference sequence).

This chain's CDR3 is CASSLTPKLMNTEAFF. Here the CDR3 DNA reads TGTGCCAGCAGTCTAACCCCCAAGCTCATGAACACTGAAGCTTTCTTT. The chain employs TRBV27 and TRBJ1-1, with D unresolved. The germline V gene has CDR1 MNHEY and CDR2 SMNVEV (reference sequence). The V gene lost 5 bases and the J gene lost 0 bases, with 16 bases spanning the gap. There are 16 residues in the CDR3.

The sample holds one count of this clone. V is TRBV6-1 and J is TRBJ2-1, with D uncertain. Germline lookup yields CDR1 MNHNS and CDR2 SASEGT. V was cut by 5 bases and J by 0 bases, with 11 bases left in between. This CDR3 region has 15 residues. The CDR3 sequence is CASSRHQSSYNEQFF. CDR3 nucleotide sequence: TGTGCCAGCAGTAGACACCAGAGCTCCTACAATGAGCAGTTCTTC.

The chain has TRBV27 and TRBJ2-7, with a weak D call TRBD2 (5 bases). There are 13 residues in the CDR3. CDR1 MNHEY and CDR2 SMNVEV come from the germline V gene (reference sequence). The ends were cut back, 6 bases at V and 3 bases at J, with 12 bases in the middle. The CDR3 coding sequence is TGTGCCAGCAGCCTGGTCCGGGGCTACGAGCAGTACTTC. Translation: CASSLVRGYEQYF.

V is TRBV11-3 and J is TRBJ1-3; weak D call: TRBD1 (6 bases). The germline gives CDR1 SGHNT, CDR2 YENEEA. Trimming left V 5 bases short and J 0 bases short, with 14 bases between. CDR3 length equals 16 residues. CDR3 in amino acids: CASSQRGHRSGNTIYF. CDR3 nucleotide sequence: TGTGCCAGCAGCCAGCGGGGACACCGCTCTGGAAACACCATATATTTT.

The J gene is TRBJ1-1, the V gene TRBV28; 8 bases map to TRBD1. CDR3 length: 14 residues. CDR1 is MDHEN, CDR2 SYDVKM, per germline. After removal of 6 bases from V and 6 bases from J, the junction contained 9 bases not matched to a gene. The CDR3 DNA is TGTGCCAGCAGCCGGCCGGACAGGGAGGCTGAAGCTTTCTTT. Encoded protein: CASSRPDREAEAFF. Supplemented by reference TRBV28 and TRBJ1-1, the full variable domain reads DVKVTQSSRYLVKRTGEKVFLECVQDMDHENMFWYRQDPGLGLRLIYFSYDVKMKEKGDIPEGYSVSREKKERFSLILESASTNQTSMYLCASSRPDREAEAFFGQGTRLTVV.

The CDR3 reads CASSLDRRNTEAFF. CDR3 sequence (DNA): TGTGCCAGCAGCTTGGACAGGCGGAACACTGAAGCTTTCTTT. The chain employs TRBV7-6 and TRBJ1-1; 7 bases are a match to TRBD1. J gave up 1 base and V 3 bases, and 2 bases lay outside the gene matches. Germline-derived CDR1 and CDR2 are SGHVS and FNYEAQ. The length of the CDR3 is 14 residues.

CDR3 region: CASSRSGVGETQYF. CDR3 sequence (DNA): TGCGCCAGCAGCCGAAGCGGGGTTGGAGAGACCCAGTACTTC. The chain is built from TRBV4-1 and TRBJ2-5, with TRBD2 matching 7 bases. The germline V gene has CDR1 MGHRA and CDR2 YSYEKL. The CDR3 is 14 amino acids. J gave up 4 bases and V 4 bases, and 6 bases lay outside the gene matches.

This clone occurred a few times. In DNA, the CDR3 is TGCGCCAGCAGCCAAGCCCACAGGGGAAGAACTGAAGCTTTCTTT. It encodes CASSQAHRGRTEAFF. The V gene is TRBV4-1, the J gene TRBJ1-1, with 7 bases matching TRBD1. The CDR3 covers 15 residues. The V segment lost 1 base and the J segment 5 bases; nucleotides outside the gene matches: 7. Germline V CDR1 and CDR2: MGHRA, YSYEKL.

This clone was recorded a few times. The rearrangement uses TRBV5-8 and TRBJ2-2, with TRBD2 identical over 7 bases. Trimming cost V 1 base and J 6 bases; bases outside gene matches: 6. Germline lookup yields CDR1 SGHTS and CDR2 YDEGEE. The length of the CDR3 is 15 residues. The CDR3 loop is CASSLSSGYAGELFF. CDR3 nucleotides: TGTGCCAGCAGCTTGAGTAGCGGGTACGCCGGGGAGCTGTTTTTT.

This chain connects TRBV10-1 to TRBJ2-2; 9 bases map to TRBD1. V shed 6 bases, J shed 5 bases, and the junction held 7 bases outside the gene matches. The length of the CDR3 is 15 residues. Germline-derived CDR1 and CDR2 are WNHNN and SYGVQD (reference sequence). CDR3 coding DNA: TGCGCCAGCAGCTTCTGGACAGGGGTTACCGGGGAGCTGTTTTTT. Protein: CASSFWTGVTGELFF.

V gene TRBV10-3 combines with J gene TRBJ1-4, with a tentative D call TRBD1 (6 bases). The CDR3 consists of 13 residues. CDR1 and CDR2 from the germline V gene are ENHRY and SYGVKD. V was clipped by 10 bases and J by 7 bases, with 16 bases between them. DNA for the CDR3: TGTGCCACTACACAGGGAGTTTCTGAAAAACTGTTTTTT. This gives the protein CATTQGVSEKLFF.

V is TRBV9 and J is TRBJ2-7; TRBD2 agrees at 8 bases. The V segment lost 0 bases and the J segment 5 bases; nucleotides outside the gene matches: 4. Germline lookup yields CDR1 SGDLS and CDR2 YYNGEE. This CDR3 region has 14 residues. The CDR3: CASSVGGRGDEQYF. The CDR3 nucleotides are TGTGCCAGCAGCGTAGGCGGGCGGGGGGACGAGCAGTACTTC.

The chain uses TRBV7-3 and TRBJ2-3; weak D call: TRBD1 (5 bases). There are 15 residues in the CDR3. The V gene lost 2 bases and the J gene lost 2 bases, with 11 bases spanning the gap. Germline V gene data show CDR1 as SGHTA and CDR2 as FQGTGA. The DNA for the CDR3 is TGTGCCAGCAGCTTAGCGGCAGGGCTCACAGATACGCAGTATTTT. It encodes CASSLAAGLTDTQYF.